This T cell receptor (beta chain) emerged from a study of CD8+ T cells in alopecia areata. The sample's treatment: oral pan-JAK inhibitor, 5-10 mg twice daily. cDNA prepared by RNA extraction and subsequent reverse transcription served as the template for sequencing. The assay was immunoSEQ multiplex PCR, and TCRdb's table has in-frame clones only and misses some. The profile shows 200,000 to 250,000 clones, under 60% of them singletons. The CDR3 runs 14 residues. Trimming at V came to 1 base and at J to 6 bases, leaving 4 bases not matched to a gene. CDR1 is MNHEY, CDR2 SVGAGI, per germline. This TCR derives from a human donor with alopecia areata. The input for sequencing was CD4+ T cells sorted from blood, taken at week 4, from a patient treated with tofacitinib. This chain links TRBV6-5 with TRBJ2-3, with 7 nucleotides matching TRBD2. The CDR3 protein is CASSYLGGKDTQYF. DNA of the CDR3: TGTGCCAGCAGTTACTTGGGGGGGAAGGATACGCAGTATTTT.